This T cell receptor beta chain is drawn from a study of blood T cell repertoires in COVID-19. J was trimmed by 3 bases and V by 7 bases; bases with no gene match: 8. CDR3 length: 15 residues. CDR1 is SQVTM, CDR2 ANQGSEA, per germline. TCRdb's table, derived via immunoSEQ multiplex PCR, lists solely in-frame clones and lacks some. This sample carries a few hundred thousand clones, about 89% of them seen once, and the ten largest clones take around 9.5%. Sequencing used PBMCs or T cells enriched from blood (not recorded which). The source is a woman aged 40 to 55 who had recovered from COVID-19. V gene TRBV29-1 combines with J gene TRBJ2-3; TRBD1 matches at 12 bases. The CDR3 protein is CSAFRDRGQTDTQYF. The DNA of the CDR3 is TGCAGCGCATTCCGGGACAGGGGGCAAACAGATACGCAGTATTTT.